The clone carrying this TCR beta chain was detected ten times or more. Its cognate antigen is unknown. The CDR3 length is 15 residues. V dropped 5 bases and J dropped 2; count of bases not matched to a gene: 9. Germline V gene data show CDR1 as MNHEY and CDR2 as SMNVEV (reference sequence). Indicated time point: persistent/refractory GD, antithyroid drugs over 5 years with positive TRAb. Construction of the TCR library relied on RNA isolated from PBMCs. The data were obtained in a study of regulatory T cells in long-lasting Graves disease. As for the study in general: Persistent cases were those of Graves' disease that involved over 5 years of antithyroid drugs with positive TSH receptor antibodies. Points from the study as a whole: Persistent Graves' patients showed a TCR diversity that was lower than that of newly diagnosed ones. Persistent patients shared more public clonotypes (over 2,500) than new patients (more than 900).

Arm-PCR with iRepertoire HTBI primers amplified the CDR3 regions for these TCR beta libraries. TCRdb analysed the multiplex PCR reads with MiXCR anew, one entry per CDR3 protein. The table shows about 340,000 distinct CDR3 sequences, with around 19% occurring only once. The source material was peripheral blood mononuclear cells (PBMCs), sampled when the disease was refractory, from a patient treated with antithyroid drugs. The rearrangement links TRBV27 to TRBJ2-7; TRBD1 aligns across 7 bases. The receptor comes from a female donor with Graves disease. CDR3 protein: CASSPHRDRAYEQYF. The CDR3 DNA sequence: TGTGCCAGCAGTCCTCACCGGGACAGAGCCTACGAGCAGTACTTC.